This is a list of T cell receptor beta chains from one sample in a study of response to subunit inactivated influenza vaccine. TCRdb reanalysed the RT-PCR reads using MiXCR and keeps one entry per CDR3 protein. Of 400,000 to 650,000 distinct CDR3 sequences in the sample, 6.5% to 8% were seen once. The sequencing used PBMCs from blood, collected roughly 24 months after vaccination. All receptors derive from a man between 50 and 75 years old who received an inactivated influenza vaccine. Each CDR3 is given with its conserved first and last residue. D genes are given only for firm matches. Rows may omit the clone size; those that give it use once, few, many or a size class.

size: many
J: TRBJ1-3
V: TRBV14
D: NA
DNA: TGTGCCAGCAGCCGCCCAGGGAGGTTCAACACCATATATTTT
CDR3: CASSRPGRFNTIYF

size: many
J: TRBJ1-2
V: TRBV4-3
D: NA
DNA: TGCGCCAGCAGCCAAGTGAAGGGCAACTATGGCTACACCTTC
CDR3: CASSQVKGNYGYTF

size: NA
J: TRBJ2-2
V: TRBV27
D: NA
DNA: TGTGCCAGCAGTTTAGCCCACAGGGTGACCGGGGAGCTGTTTTTT
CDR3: CASSLAHRVTGELFF

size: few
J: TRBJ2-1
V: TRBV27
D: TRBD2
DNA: TGTGCCAGCAGTGGGGGGACTAGCGGGGGTTACAATGAGCAGTTCTTC
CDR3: CASSGGTSGGYNEQFF

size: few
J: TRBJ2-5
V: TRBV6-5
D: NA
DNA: TGTGCCAGCAGTTACACTCAAACAGGGTTGGAGACCCAGTACTTC
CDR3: CASSYTQTGLETQYF

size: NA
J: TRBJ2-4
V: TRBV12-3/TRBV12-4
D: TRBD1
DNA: TGTGCCAGCAGTCGACAGGGGGGAACAAACATTCAGTACTTC
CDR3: CASSRQGGTNIQYF

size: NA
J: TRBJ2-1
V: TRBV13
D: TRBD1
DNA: TGTGCCAGCAGCTGGTGGGACAGGAGCTCCTACAATGAGCAGTTCTTC
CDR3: CASSWWDRSSYNEQFF

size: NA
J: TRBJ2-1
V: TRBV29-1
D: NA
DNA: TGCAGCGTTTGGCCCGGCGCAGCAGGTGAGCAGTTCTTC
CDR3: CSVWPGAAGEQFF

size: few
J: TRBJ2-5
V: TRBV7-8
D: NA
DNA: TGTGCCAGCACTCACCCCTACAGGGTTCAAAAGACCCAGTACTTC
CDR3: CASTHPYRVQKTQYF

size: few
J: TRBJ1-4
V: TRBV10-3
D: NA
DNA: TGTGCCATCAGTGGGCAGGCTTCTGAAAAACTGTTTTTT
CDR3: CAISGQASEKLFF

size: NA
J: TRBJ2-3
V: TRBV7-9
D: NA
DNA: TGTGCCAGCACCCGGGGGAGTGGCGGCATTGGCACAGATACGCAGTATTTT
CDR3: CASTRGSGGIGTDTQYF

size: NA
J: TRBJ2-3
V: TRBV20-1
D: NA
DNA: TGCAGTGCCAAGATGCCGAGCACAGATACGCAGTATTTT
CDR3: CSAKMPSTDTQYF

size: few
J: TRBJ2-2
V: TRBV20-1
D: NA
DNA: TGCAGTGCTACGACTTTCAGGGGCACCGGGGAGCTGTTTTTT
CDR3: CSATTFRGTGELFF

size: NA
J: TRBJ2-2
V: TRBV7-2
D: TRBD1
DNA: TGTGCCAGCAGCGGCCGGGACAGGGTTTCCACCGGGGAGCTGTTTTTT
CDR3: CASSGRDRVSTGELFF

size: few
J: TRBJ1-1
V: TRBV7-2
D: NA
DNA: TGTGCCAGCAGCTCCGGGGGGGGGTTACCGAACACTGAAGCTTTCTTT
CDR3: CASSSGGGLPNTEAFF

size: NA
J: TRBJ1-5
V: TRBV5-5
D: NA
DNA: TGTGCCAGCAGCGCCGTCAACAGGGAGGGGCAGCCCCAGCATTTT
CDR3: CASSAVNREGQPQHF

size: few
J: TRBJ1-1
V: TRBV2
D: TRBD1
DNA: TGTGCCAGCAGGGAGAGACAGGGAGGAACTGAAGCTTTCTTT
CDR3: CASRERQGGTEAFF

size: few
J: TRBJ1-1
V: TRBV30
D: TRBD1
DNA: TGTGCCTGGATTACAGGGACAGCCAACACTGAAGCTTTCTTT
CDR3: CAWITGTANTEAFF

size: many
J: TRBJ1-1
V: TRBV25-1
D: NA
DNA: TGTGCCAGCAGTGCTGGCGTCGAAGCTTTCTTT
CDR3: CASSAGVEAFF

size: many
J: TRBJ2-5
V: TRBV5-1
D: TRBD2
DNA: TGCGCCAGCAGCTTGAACGGGGGGAGGTCAGAGACCCAGTACTTC
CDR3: CASSLNGGRSETQYF

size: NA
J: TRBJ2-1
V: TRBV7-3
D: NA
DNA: TGTGCCAGCAGCCCTCGGACTCTACCATACAATGAGCAGTTCTTC
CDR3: CASSPRTLPYNEQFF

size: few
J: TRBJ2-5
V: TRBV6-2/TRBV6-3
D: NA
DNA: TGTGCCAGCAGTTACTTGGTGGGGGTCAGGACCCAGTACTTC
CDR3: CASSYLVGVRTQYF

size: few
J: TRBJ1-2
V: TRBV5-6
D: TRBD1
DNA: TGTGCCAGCAGCTTGGGTTGGACAGGGGACCTTCTTGGCTATGGCTACACCTTC
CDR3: CASSLGWTGDLLGYGYTF

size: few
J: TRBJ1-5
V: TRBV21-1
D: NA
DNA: TGTGCCAGCATCAGATCCGGGACAGAAGTATTCGGCGGTCAGCCCCAGCATTTT
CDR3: CASIRSGTEVFGGQPQHF

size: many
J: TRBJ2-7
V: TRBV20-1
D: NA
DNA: TGCAGTGCTAGAGATGTTGAGATGGGACCCTACGAGCAGTACTTC
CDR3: CSARDVEMGPYEQYF

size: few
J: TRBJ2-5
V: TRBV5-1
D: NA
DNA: TGCGCCAGCAGCTTGGTCCCAGCCTCCTCGTACCAAGAGACCCAGTACTTC
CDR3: CASSLVPASSYQETQYF

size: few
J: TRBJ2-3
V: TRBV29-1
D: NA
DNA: TGCAGCGTTGCCCTTCGCGTTAGCACAGATACGCAGTATTTT
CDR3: CSVALRVSTDTQYF

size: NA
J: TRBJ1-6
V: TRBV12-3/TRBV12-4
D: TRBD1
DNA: TGTGCCAGCAGGGGGGGACAGTTTAATTCACCCCTCCACTTT
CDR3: CASRGGQFNSPLHF

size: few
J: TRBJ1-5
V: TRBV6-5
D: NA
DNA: TGTGCCAGCAGTTACTTTGTATTGCAGAAGCATAGCAATCAGCCCCAGCATTTT
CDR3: CASSYFVLQKHSNQPQHF

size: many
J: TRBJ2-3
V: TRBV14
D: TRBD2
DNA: TGTGCCAGCAGCCAAGAGACATCACTAGCGGGCACAGATACGCAGTATTTT
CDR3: CASSQETSLAGTDTQYF

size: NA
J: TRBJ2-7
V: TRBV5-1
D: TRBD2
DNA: TGCGCCAGCAGGGACAGCGGGGGGTCCTACGAGCAGTACTTC
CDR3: CASRDSGGSYEQYF

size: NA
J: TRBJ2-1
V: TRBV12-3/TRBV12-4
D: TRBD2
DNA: TGTGCCAGCAGTTTACTACGGGGGACTAGATACAATGAGCAGTTCTTC
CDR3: CASSLLRGTRYNEQFF

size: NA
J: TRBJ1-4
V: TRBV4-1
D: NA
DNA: TGCGGTCAAGGGGGGACCTCCGAAAAACTGTTTTTT
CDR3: CGQGGTSEKLFF

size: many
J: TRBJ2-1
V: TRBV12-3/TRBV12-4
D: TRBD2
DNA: TGTGCCAGCAGTTTTAGGGGACTAGCGGGAGGGCTTCAAGGTTCTAGCAATGAGCAGTTCTTC
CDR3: CASSFRGLAGGLQGSSNEQFF

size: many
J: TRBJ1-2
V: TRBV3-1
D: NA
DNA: TGTGCCAGCAGCCAAGGTTGGGGGGCACCCGGCTACACCTTC
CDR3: CASSQGWGAPGYTF

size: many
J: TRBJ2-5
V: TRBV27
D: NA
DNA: TGTGCCAGCAGCCCTCTAGGCGGCCAAGAGACCCAGTACTTC
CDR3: CASSPLGGQETQYF

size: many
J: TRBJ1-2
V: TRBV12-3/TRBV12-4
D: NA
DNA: TGTGCCAGCAGCTTGACAGGTTCCTATGGCTACACCTTC
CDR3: CASSLTGSYGYTF

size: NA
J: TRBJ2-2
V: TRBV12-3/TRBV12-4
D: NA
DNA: TGTGCCAGCAGAACATTGAGCAACACCGGGGAGCTGTTTTTT
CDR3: CASRTLSNTGELFF

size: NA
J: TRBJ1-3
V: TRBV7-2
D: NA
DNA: TGTGCCAGCACCTTACATAGTAATGAACCTGGAAACACCATATATTTT
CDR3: CASTLHSNEPGNTIYF

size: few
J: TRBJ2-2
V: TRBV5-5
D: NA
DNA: TGTGCCAGCAGCTTTGACGTATCTTCTGGGGAGCTGTTTTTT
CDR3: CASSFDVSSGELFF

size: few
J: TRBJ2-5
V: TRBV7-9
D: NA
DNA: TGTGCCAGCAGCTTAGCGTTGTCTAGCGATCAAGAGACCCAGTACTTC
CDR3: CASSLALSSDQETQYF

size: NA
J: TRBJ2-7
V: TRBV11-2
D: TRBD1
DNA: TGTGCCAGCAGCTTATTCCCCGGGACAGGCTACGAGCAGTACTTC
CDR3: CASSLFPGTGYEQYF

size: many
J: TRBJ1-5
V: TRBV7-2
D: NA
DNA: TGTGCCAGCAGCTTAGGACAGTTTAATCAGCCCCAGCATTTT
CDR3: CASSLGQFNQPQHF

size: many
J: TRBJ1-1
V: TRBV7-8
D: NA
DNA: TGTGCCAGCAGCTCCAGGACAGTGAGTGAAGCTTTCTTT
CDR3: CASSSRTVSEAFF

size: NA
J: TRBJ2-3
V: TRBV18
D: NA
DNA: TGTGCCAGCTCACCGCAACCGGCGGGAAGGAGCACAGATACGCAGTATTTT
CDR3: CASSPQPAGRSTDTQYF

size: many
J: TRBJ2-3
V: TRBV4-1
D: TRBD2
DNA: TGCGCCAGCAGCCAAGATCGACTAGCGGGGGGCACAGATACGCAGTATTTT
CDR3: CASSQDRLAGGTDTQYF

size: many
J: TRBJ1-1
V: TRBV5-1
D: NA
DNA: TGCGCCAGCAGCTCCGACACTGAAGCTTTCTTT
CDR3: CASSSDTEAFF

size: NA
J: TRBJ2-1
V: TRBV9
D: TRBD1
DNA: TGTGCCAGCAGCGCGGACAGGGGGGAAAGCTCCTACAATGAGCAGTTCTTC
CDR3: CASSADRGESSYNEQFF

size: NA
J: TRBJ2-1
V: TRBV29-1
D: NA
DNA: TGCAGCGGCCGAGTCAATCTATACAATGAGCAGTTCTTC
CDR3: CSGRVNLYNEQFF

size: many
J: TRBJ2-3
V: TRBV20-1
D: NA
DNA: TGCAGTGCTAAGTGGGGATTGAGAGATACGCAGTATTTT
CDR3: CSAKWGLRDTQYF

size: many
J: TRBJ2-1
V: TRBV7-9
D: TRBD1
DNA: TGTGCCAGCAGCTCCGGGACAGCGACCTACAATGAGCAGTTCTTC
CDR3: CASSSGTATYNEQFF

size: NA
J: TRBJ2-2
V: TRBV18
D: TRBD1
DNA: TGTGCCAGCTCACCCAAACGGGACAGCTACACCGGGGAGCTGTTTTTT
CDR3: CASSPKRDSYTGELFF

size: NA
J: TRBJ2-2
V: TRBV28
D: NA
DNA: TGTGCCAGCAGTTTTCCGACAGGAGGCAACACCGGGGAGCTGTTTTTT
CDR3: CASSFPTGGNTGELFF

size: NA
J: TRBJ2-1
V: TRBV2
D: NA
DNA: TGTGCCAGCAGTGAAATTGTATGGGCTAGCGACAATGAGCAGTTCTTC
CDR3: CASSEIVWASDNEQFF